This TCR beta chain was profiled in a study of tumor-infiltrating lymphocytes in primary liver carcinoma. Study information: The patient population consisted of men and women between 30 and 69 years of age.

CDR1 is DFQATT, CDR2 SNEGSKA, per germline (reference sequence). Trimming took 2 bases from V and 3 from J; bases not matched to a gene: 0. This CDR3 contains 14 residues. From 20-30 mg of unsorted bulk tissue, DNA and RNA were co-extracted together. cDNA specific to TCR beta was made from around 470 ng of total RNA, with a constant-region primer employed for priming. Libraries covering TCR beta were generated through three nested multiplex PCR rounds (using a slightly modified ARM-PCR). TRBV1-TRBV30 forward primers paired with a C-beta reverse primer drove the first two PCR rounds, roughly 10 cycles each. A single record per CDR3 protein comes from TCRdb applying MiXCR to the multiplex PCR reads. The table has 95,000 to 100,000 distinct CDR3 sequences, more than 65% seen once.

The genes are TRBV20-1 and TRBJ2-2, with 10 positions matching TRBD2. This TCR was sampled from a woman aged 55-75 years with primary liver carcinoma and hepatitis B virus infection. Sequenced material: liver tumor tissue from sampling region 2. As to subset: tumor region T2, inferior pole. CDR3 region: CSARLAGDTGELFF. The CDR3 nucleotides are TGCAGTGCTAGACTAGCGGGAGACACCGGGGAGCTGTTTTTT.